This T cell receptor beta chain was profiled in a study of blood T cell repertoires in COVID-19. Study as a whole: Samples taken during acute and convalescent COVID-19 were collected in the United States, Italy and Spain. In each case, the material was cDNA or gDNA derived from T cells, B-cell-depleted T cells, or PBMCs.

In the original workflow: Reference gene primer amplification gave estimated nucleated cell counts. Some clones are missing from TCRdb's copy, which holds only in-frame ones; the method was immunoSEQ multiplex PCR. D and trimming were read from the DNA, whereas the V and J calls and clone size are those reported in that table. The repertoire includes 70,000 or so clones, about nine tenths of them detected once, and around 6.7% sits in the top ten. V lost 1 base, J lost 0 bases, and 9 bases lay in between. Germline CDR1 reads LGHNA; CDR2 reads YSLEER. The CDR3 has 15 amino acids. The rearrangement links TRBV4-3 to TRBJ1-2, with D uncertain. Sequencing used peripheral blood. This TCR came from a woman older than 75 with active COVID-19. The CDR3 reads CASSQVGGANYGYTF. CDR3 in DNA: TGCGCCAGCAGCCAAGTAGGCGGCGCTAACTATGGCTACACCTTC.